This is a list of T cell receptor beta chains from one sample in a study of cytomegalovirus exposure and HLA in healthy donors. Sequencing was performed with immunoSEQ multiplex PCR; in TCRdb, only in-frame clones are kept and a portion is missing. The repertoire shows approximately 70,000 clones; the top ten hold 1.7%. Sequencing was done on a sample of PBMCs. All receptors come from a woman in her 30s in good health and CMV-seronegative. CDR3s include the opening cysteine and the closing phenylalanine or tryptophan. The D gene is left open where the match is weak.

D,V,J,DNA,CDR3
TRBD1,TRBV19,TRBJ1-2,TGTGCCACAGGGACAGGGAGTTACTATGGCTACACCTTC,CATGTGSYYGYTF
TRBD2,TRBV30,TRBJ2-1,TGTGCCTGGAGACGTAGCGGGAAGTTCAATGAGCAGTTCTTC,CAWRRSGKFNEQFF
TRBD1,TRBV28,TRBJ2-7,TGTGCCAGCAGGACGGGACAGACCTACGAGCAGTACTTC,CASRTGQTYEQYF
NA,TRBV7-9,TRBJ1-2,TGTGCCAGCAGCGGTGGACAAGCTTTACGAGCTAACTATGGCTACACCTTC,CASSGGQALRANYGYTF
NA,TRBV9,TRBJ2-3,TGTGCCAGCACATTGGGGCTAGCGAGCACAGATACGCAGTATTTT,CASTLGLASTDTQYF
TRBD1,TRBV19,TRBJ1-1,TGTGCCAGTAGCCCTACACAGGGGCAAGGTTTCACTGAAGCTTTCTTT,CASSPTQGQGFTEAFF
TRBD2,TRBV4-3,TRBJ2-1,TGCGCCAGCAGCCACTTAGCGGGGGGCGGCCACAATGAGCAGTTCTTC,CASSHLAGGGHNEQFF
NA,TRBV20-1,TRBJ2-7,TGCAGTGCCAGCTACGAGCAGTACTTC,CSASYEQYF
TRBD2,TRBV19,TRBJ2-1,TGTGCCAGTTCGAGGCGGGAGGGCCTCAGTGAGCAGTTCTTC,CASSRREGLSEQFF
TRBD2,TRBV6-1,TRBJ2-5,TGTGCCAGCAGTGAAAGGCGCGGGAGGGGTGAGACCCAGTACTTC,CASSERRGRGETQYF
TRBD2,TRBV9,TRBJ2-5,TGTGCCAGCAGCGTAGTGGCTAGCGGGGGGGAAGAGACCCAGTACTTC,CASSVVASGGEETQYF
NA,TRBV19,TRBJ2-1,TGTGCCAGCAGAAGACAGATCTCCTACAATGAGCAGTTCTTC,CASRRQISYNEQFF
NA,TRBV5-1,TRBJ2-1,TGCGCCAGCAGGGTACAGGGAGCTTCCAATGAGCAGTTCTTC,CASRVQGASNEQFF
NA,TRBV6-1,TRBJ2-7,TGTGCCATCCTTATAACGGGTTACTCCTACGAGCAGTACTTC,CAILITGYSYEQYF
TRBD2,TRBV10-3,TRBJ2-5,TGTGCCATCAGAAAGGCTAGCGGGGGGGAATTGGAGACCCAGTACTTC,CAIRKASGGELETQYF
NA,TRBV18,TRBJ2-6,TGTGCCAGCTCACCAGTGTCAGGGTCCGGGGCCAACGTCCTGACTTTC,CASSPVSGSGANVLTF
TRBD2,TRBV5-6,TRBJ2-7,TGTGCCAGCAGCTTGGCCGGGGGGAGAGCCTACGAGCAGTACTTC,CASSLAGGRAYEQYF
TRBD1,TRBV10-3,TRBJ2-7,TGTGCCATCAGTGACATTCGATCTGGGGACAGTCCCTACGAGCAGTACTTC,CAISDIRSGDSPYEQYF
NA,TRBV7-8,TRBJ1-4,TGTGCCAGCAGCTTCCAGGGAAGTGAAAAACTGTTTTTT,CASSFQGSEKLFF
TRBD1,TRBV28,TRBJ2-7,TGTGCCAGCATAGGCGGGACAGGAGACTACGAGCAGTACTTC,CASIGGTGDYEQYF
TRBD1,TRBV4-3,TRBJ2-2,TGCGCCAGCCGTGGCCTGACAGGGCGGACCGGGGAGCTGTTTTTT,CASRGLTGRTGELFF
NA,TRBV18,TRBJ2-2,TGTGCCAGCTCACCACTCCCGACCGGGGAGCTGTTTTTT,CASSPLPTGELFF
TRBD2,TRBV11-3,TRBJ2-2,TGTGCCAGCAGCTTAGACTACGGGGAGGGCACCGGGGAGCTGTTTTTT,CASSLDYGEGTGELFF
NA,TRBV4-1,TRBJ1-1,TGCGCCAGCAGCCAGGCGGGACTCCTGAACACTGAAGCTTTCTTT,CASSQAGLLNTEAFF
TRBD2,TRBV28,TRBJ2-7,TGTGCCAGCAGTTTCCAACATTCTAGCGGGAGGTCCTACGAGCAGTACTTC,CASSFQHSSGRSYEQYF